This TCR beta chain emerged from a study of T cell responses to AZD1222 COVID-19 vaccine. Study outcomes and limitations: The donor group comprised mostly white British people and more females; the analysis possibly underestimated clonal diversity. Variant regions that are unmutated are reportedly the target of nearly half of spike-specific TCRs.

This CDR3 comprises 16 residues. Germline V gene sequence: CDR1 LGHNT, CDR2 FRNRAP. J was trimmed by 6 bases and V by 1 base; bases with no gene match: 9. As to this clone: The antigen remains unidentified.

The assay was immunoSEQ multiplex PCR, and TCRdb's table has in-frame clones only and misses some. Of around 140,000 clones listed, 86% were seen once; the top ten hold about 4.8%. The chain is built from TRBV12-5 and TRBJ2-4, with 7 bases identical to TRBD1. This sample comprised peripheral blood, obtained 28 days after the second AZD1222 dose. This TCR was recovered from an adult who received the AZD1222 COVID-19 vaccine. CDR3 sequence (DNA): TGTGCTAGTGGTTTGGACCGGACAGGCATGGGAAACATTCAGTACTTC. Its protein product is CASGLDRTGMGNIQYF.